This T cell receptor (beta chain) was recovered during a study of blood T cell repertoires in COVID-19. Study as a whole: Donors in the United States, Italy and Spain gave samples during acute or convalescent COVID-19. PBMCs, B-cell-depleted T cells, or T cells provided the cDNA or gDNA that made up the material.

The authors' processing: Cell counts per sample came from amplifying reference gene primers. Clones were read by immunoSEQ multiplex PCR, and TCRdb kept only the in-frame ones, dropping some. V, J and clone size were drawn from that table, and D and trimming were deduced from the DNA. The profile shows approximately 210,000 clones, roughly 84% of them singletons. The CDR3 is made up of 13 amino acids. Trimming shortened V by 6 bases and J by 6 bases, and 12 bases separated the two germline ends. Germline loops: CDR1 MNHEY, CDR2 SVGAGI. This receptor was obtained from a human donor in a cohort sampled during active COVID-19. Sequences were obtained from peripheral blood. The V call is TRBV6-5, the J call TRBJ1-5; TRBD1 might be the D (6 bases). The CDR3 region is CASRKGGSQPQHF. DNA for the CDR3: TGTGCCAGCAGGAAAGGGGGATCTCAGCCCCAGCATTTT.